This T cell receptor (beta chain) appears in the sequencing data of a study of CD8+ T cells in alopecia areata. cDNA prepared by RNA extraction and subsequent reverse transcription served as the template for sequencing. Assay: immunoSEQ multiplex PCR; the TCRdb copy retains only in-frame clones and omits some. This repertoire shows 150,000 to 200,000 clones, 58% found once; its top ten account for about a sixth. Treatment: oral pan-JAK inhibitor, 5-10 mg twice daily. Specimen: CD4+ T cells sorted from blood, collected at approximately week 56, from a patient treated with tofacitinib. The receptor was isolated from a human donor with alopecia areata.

CDR3 region: CASSHRRTGELFF. CDR3 nucleotides: TGTGCCAGCAGCCATAGAAGGACCGGGGAGCTGTTTTTT. V and J are TRBV14 and TRBJ2-2, with D unclear. V lost 3 bases and J lost 5, with 7 bases in between. The CDR3 totals 13 residues. CDR1 is SGHDN and CDR2 is FVKESK in the germline V gene. The complete variable domain, with remaining parts taken from reference TRBV14 and TRBJ2-2, reads EAGVTQFPSHSVIEKGQTVTLRCDPISGHDNLYWYRRVMGKEIKFLLHFVKESKQDESGMPNNRFLAERTGGTYSTLKVQPAELEDSGVYFCASSHRRTGELFFGEGSRLTVL.